This is a list of T cell receptor beta chains from one sample in a study of T cells after yellow fever vaccination. TCRdb re-derived calls from the 5' RACE reads in MiXCR, one entry per CDR3 protein. Altogether some 320,000 distinct CDR3 sequences are present, over 8.5% being singletons, with the ten largest covering about 3.3%. The sequences come from CD4+ T cells sorted from PBMCs, collected 45 days after the yellow fever booster vaccination. The receptors here all came from a man between 18 and 29 years old who received the YFV17D yellow fever vaccine. CDR3s include the opening cysteine and the closing phenylalanine or tryptophan. Fields, in order: D gene, J gene, clone size, V gene, CDR3 protein, CDR3 DNA. D genes are given only for firm matches. Clone size is stated in some rows and not others, as once, few, many or a class when expanded.

d_call: TRBD2; j_call: TRBJ2-1; clone_size: .; v_call: TRBV7-2; cdr3_aa: CASSLVGGGHNEQFF; cdr3_nt: TGTGCCAGCAGCTTAGTTGGGGGAGGGCACAATGAGCAGTTCTTC
d_call: .; j_call: TRBJ1-3; clone_size: few; v_call: TRBV9; cdr3_aa: CASSVVGRSGNTIYF; cdr3_nt: TGTGCCAGCAGCGTAGTAGGAAGATCCGGAAACACCATATATTTT
d_call: .; j_call: TRBJ2-3; clone_size: .; v_call: TRBV4-1; cdr3_aa: CASSQLQGSADTQYF; cdr3_nt: TGCGCCAGCAGCCAACTACAGGGTAGCGCAGATACGCAGTATTTT
d_call: .; j_call: TRBJ1-5; clone_size: many; v_call: TRBV7-2; cdr3_aa: CASSLYNQPQHF; cdr3_nt: TGTGCCAGCAGCTTATATAATCAGCCCCAGCATTTT
d_call: .; j_call: TRBJ2-5; clone_size: few; v_call: TRBV5-4; cdr3_aa: CASSLGLMSGPGETQYF; cdr3_nt: TGTGCCAGCAGCTTGGGGCTTATGTCAGGACCGGGAGAGACCCAGTACTTC
d_call: TRBD2; j_call: TRBJ2-5; clone_size: .; v_call: TRBV20-1; cdr3_aa: CSARGEAGKKTQYF; cdr3_nt: TGCAGTGCTAGAGGGGAAGCGGGGAAAAAGACCCAGTACTTC
d_call: .; j_call: TRBJ2-1; clone_size: few; v_call: TRBV5-1; cdr3_aa: CASSLVLGFNEQFF; cdr3_nt: TGCGCCAGCAGCTTGGTTCTTGGTTTTAATGAGCAGTTCTTC
d_call: .; j_call: TRBJ2-6; clone_size: few; v_call: TRBV4-3; cdr3_aa: CASSRGLTRPGANVLTF; cdr3_nt: TGCGCCAGCAGCCGTGGACTAACGCGTCCTGGGGCCAACGTCCTGACTTTC
d_call: .; j_call: TRBJ1-5; clone_size: .; v_call: TRBV19; cdr3_aa: CASNALGQSLGQPQHF; cdr3_nt: TGTGCCAGTAACGCTCTAGGACAGTCTTTGGGTCAGCCCCAGCATTTT
d_call: TRBD1; j_call: TRBJ2-4; clone_size: many; v_call: TRBV7-6; cdr3_aa: CASSLAGRGGPVKNIQYF; cdr3_nt: TGTGCCAGCAGCTTAGCGGGCAGAGGGGGCCCGGTCAAAAACATTCAGTACTTC
d_call: TRBD1; j_call: TRBJ2-5; clone_size: many; v_call: TRBV11-1; cdr3_aa: CASSRSGTGQETQYF; cdr3_nt: TGTGCCAGCAGCCGTTCCGGGACAGGACAAGAGACCCAGTACTTC
d_call: .; j_call: TRBJ2-3; clone_size: .; v_call: TRBV5-1; cdr3_aa: CASRGDSLLTDTQYF; cdr3_nt: TGCGCCAGCAGGGGGGATTCGCTACTCACAGATACGCAGTATTTT
d_call: TRBD2; j_call: TRBJ2-3; clone_size: .; v_call: TRBV7-3; cdr3_aa: CASSPGGEFTDTQYF; cdr3_nt: TGTGCCAGCAGCCCCGGGGGGGAGTTCACAGATACGCAGTATTTT
d_call: .; j_call: TRBJ1-6; clone_size: few; v_call: TRBV3-1; cdr3_aa: CASSQDRADNSPLHF; cdr3_nt: TGTGCCAGCAGCCAAGACAGGGCGGATAATTCACCCCTCCACTTT
d_call: .; j_call: TRBJ2-5; clone_size: .; v_call: TRBV28; cdr3_aa: CASSLYSLIETQYF; cdr3_nt: TGTGCCAGCAGTTTATACTCCTTAATAGAGACCCAGTACTTC
d_call: .; j_call: TRBJ1-2; clone_size: few; v_call: TRBV4-1; cdr3_aa: CASSRNRENYGYTF; cdr3_nt: TGCGCCAGCAGCCGGAACAGGGAAAACTATGGCTACACCTTC
d_call: .; j_call: TRBJ2-2; clone_size: .; v_call: TRBV11-2; cdr3_aa: CASSSVAGELFF; cdr3_nt: TGTGCCAGCAGCTCAGTAGCCGGGGAGCTGTTTTTT
d_call: TRBD1; j_call: TRBJ2-7; clone_size: .; v_call: TRBV7-3; cdr3_aa: CASSFGQGGEQYF; cdr3_nt: TGTGCCAGCAGCTTCGGACAGGGAGGCGAGCAGTACTTC
d_call: TRBD1; j_call: TRBJ2-6; clone_size: many; v_call: TRBV3-1; cdr3_aa: CASSPTGAHSGANVLTF; cdr3_nt: TGTGCCAGCAGCCCTACAGGGGCCCACTCTGGGGCCAACGTCCTGACTTTC
d_call: .; j_call: TRBJ2-7; clone_size: few; v_call: TRBV12-5; cdr3_aa: CASGLLYEQYF; cdr3_nt: TGTGCTAGTGGTTTGCTCTACGAGCAGTACTTC
d_call: .; j_call: TRBJ2-3; clone_size: many; v_call: TRBV30; cdr3_aa: CAWISPPDTQYF; cdr3_nt: TGTGCCTGGATTTCCCCGCCAGATACGCAGTATTTT
d_call: TRBD1; j_call: TRBJ2-3; clone_size: .; v_call: TRBV4-1; cdr3_aa: CASSQDWDRGSTDTQYF; cdr3_nt: TGCGCCAGCAGCCAAGATTGGGACAGGGGCTCGACAGATACGCAGTATTTT
d_call: .; j_call: TRBJ1-2; clone_size: few; v_call: TRBV7-2; cdr3_aa: CASSLGLGGYGYTF; cdr3_nt: TGTGCCAGCAGCTTGGGCCTAGGCGGCTATGGCTACACCTTC
d_call: TRBD2; j_call: TRBJ2-3; clone_size: once; v_call: TRBV19; cdr3_aa: CASQAGRGTDTQYF; cdr3_nt: TGTGCCAGCCAGGCAGGGAGGGGCACAGATACGCAGTATTTT
d_call: TRBD1; j_call: TRBJ1-2; clone_size: .; v_call: TRBV6-2/TRBV6-3; cdr3_aa: CASSLAGQGPSYGYTF; cdr3_nt: TGTGCCAGCAGTCTTGCGGGACAGGGGCCCTCCTATGGCTACACCTTC
d_call: .; j_call: TRBJ1-2; clone_size: few; v_call: TRBV10-3; cdr3_aa: CALSERGDYGYTF; cdr3_nt: TGTGCCTTATCAGAGCGGGGAGACTATGGCTACACCTTC
d_call: .; j_call: TRBJ2-1; clone_size: .; v_call: TRBV6-5; cdr3_aa: CASRFSWEVYREQFF; cdr3_nt: TGTGCCAGCAGGTTTTCCTGGGAGGTTTATCGTGAGCAGTTCTTC
d_call: .; j_call: TRBJ2-3; clone_size: many; v_call: TRBV12-3/TRBV12-4; cdr3_aa: CASSLIGGDTQYF; cdr3_nt: TGTGCCAGCAGTTTAATAGGGGGGGATACGCAGTATTTT
d_call: .; j_call: TRBJ1-2; clone_size: .; v_call: TRBV4-3; cdr3_aa: CASSQDFSGKGTDGYTF; cdr3_nt: TGCGCCAGCAGCCAAGATTTTTCCGGGAAGGGGACGGATGGCTACACCTTC
d_call: TRBD1; j_call: TRBJ1-2; clone_size: many; v_call: TRBV7-9; cdr3_aa: CASSFSGTANYGYTF; cdr3_nt: TGTGCCAGCAGCTTCTCCGGGACAGCTAACTATGGCTACACCTTC
d_call: .; j_call: TRBJ2-1; clone_size: many; v_call: TRBV4-3; cdr3_aa: CASSQGAGVYNEQFF; cdr3_nt: TGCGCCAGCAGCCAAGGGGCAGGGGTCTACAATGAGCAGTTCTTC
d_call: TRBD1; j_call: TRBJ2-6; clone_size: .; v_call: TRBV28; cdr3_aa: CASTNGQGAFSGANVLTF; cdr3_nt: TGTGCCAGCACTAACGGACAGGGGGCATTTTCTGGGGCCAACGTCCTGACTTTC
d_call: .; j_call: TRBJ2-7; clone_size: .; v_call: TRBV20-1; cdr3_aa: CSARDMGQGFPYEQYF; cdr3_nt: TGCAGTGCTAGAGATATGGGCCAGGGCTTCCCCTACGAGCAGTACTTC
d_call: TRBD2; j_call: TRBJ2-1; clone_size: few; v_call: TRBV6-2/TRBV6-3; cdr3_aa: CASSYLGLAGTNEQFF; cdr3_nt: TGTGCCAGCAGCTACTTGGGCCTAGCGGGGACCAATGAGCAGTTCTTC
d_call: .; j_call: TRBJ2-5; clone_size: .; v_call: TRBV5-1; cdr3_aa: CASSLALDIGETQYF; cdr3_nt: TGCGCCAGCAGCTTGGCCTTGGATATCGGCGAGACCCAGTACTTC
d_call: .; j_call: TRBJ2-6; clone_size: .; v_call: TRBV7-2; cdr3_aa: CASGLYKSGANVLTF; cdr3_nt: TGTGCCAGCGGACTATACAAGTCTGGGGCCAACGTCCTGACTTTC
d_call: TRBD1; j_call: TRBJ2-7; clone_size: .; v_call: TRBV18; cdr3_aa: CASSYNRGRAYEQYF; cdr3_nt: TGTGCCAGCTCGTACAACAGGGGGCGCGCCTACGAGCAGTACTTC
d_call: .; j_call: TRBJ2-1; clone_size: few; v_call: TRBV7-2; cdr3_aa: CASSPRGFRNEQFF; cdr3_nt: TGTGCCAGCAGCCCACGCGGCTTCCGCAATGAGCAGTTCTTC
d_call: .; j_call: TRBJ1-1; clone_size: many; v_call: TRBV6-5; cdr3_aa: CASSSDLNTEAFF; cdr3_nt: TGTGCCAGCAGTTCGGACCTGAACACTGAAGCTTTCTTT
d_call: .; j_call: TRBJ1-1; clone_size: few; v_call: TRBV20-1; cdr3_aa: CSARWGAALNTEAFF; cdr3_nt: TGCAGTGCTAGATGGGGGGCAGCCCTGAACACTGAAGCTTTCTTT
d_call: .; j_call: TRBJ1-6; clone_size: .; v_call: TRBV5-1; cdr3_aa: CASSLDQSTRSPLHF; cdr3_nt: TGCGCCAGCAGCTTGGATCAGTCTACCCGGTCACCCCTCCACTTT
d_call: .; j_call: TRBJ2-3; clone_size: few; v_call: TRBV18; cdr3_aa: CASSPLGQGLSTDTQYF; cdr3_nt: TGTGCCAGCTCACCCCTAGGACAGGGACTAAGCACAGATACGCAGTATTTT
d_call: .; j_call: TRBJ1-4; clone_size: few; v_call: TRBV7-2; cdr3_aa: CASSQAHTNEKLFF; cdr3_nt: TGTGCCAGCAGCCAGGCCCACACTAATGAAAAACTGTTTTTT
d_call: .; j_call: TRBJ1-5; clone_size: .; v_call: TRBV4-2; cdr3_aa: CASSPTDNFQPQHF; cdr3_nt: TGTGCCAGCAGCCCGACGGACAATTTTCAGCCCCAGCATTTT
d_call: .; j_call: TRBJ2-7; clone_size: .; v_call: TRBV5-6; cdr3_aa: CASSLGGTYYEQYF; cdr3_nt: TGTGCCAGCAGCTTGGGTGGGACATACTACGAGCAGTACTTC
d_call: .; j_call: TRBJ1-5; clone_size: many; v_call: TRBV4-2; cdr3_aa: CASSQQGAYSNQPQHF; cdr3_nt: TGTGCCAGCAGCCAGCAAGGGGCTTATAGCAATCAGCCCCAGCATTTT
d_call: .; j_call: TRBJ2-5; clone_size: many; v_call: TRBV7-2; cdr3_aa: CASSTSPDSRLSF; cdr3_nt: TGTGCCAGCAGCACATCCCCTGACAGCCGATTGTCCTTC
d_call: TRBD1; j_call: TRBJ1-4; clone_size: few; v_call: TRBV7-9; cdr3_aa: CASSPWTGTEKLFF; cdr3_nt: TGTGCCAGCAGCCCTTGGACAGGGACTGAAAAACTGTTTTTT